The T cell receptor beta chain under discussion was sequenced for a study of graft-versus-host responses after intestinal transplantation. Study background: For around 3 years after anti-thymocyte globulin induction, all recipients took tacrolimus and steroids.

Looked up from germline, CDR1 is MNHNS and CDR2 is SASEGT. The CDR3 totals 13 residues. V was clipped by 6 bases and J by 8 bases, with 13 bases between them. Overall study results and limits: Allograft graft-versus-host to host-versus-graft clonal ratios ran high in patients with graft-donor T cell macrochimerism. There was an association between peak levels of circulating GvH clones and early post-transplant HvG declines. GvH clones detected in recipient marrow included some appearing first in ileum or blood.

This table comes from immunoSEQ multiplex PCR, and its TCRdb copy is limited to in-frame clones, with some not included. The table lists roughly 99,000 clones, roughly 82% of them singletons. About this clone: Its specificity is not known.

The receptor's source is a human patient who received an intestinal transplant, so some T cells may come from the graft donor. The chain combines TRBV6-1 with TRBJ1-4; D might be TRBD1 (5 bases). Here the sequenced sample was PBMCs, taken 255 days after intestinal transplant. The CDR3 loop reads CASSRSGGEKLFF. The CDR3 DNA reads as TGTGCCAGCAGCCGATCTGGGGGGGAAAAACTGTTTTTT.